The clone carrying this T cell receptor (beta chain) was seen just once. The target antigen is unknown. CTLA-4 blockade using ipilimumab, together with focal radiation, was received by patients with chemo-refractory metastatic non-small-cell lung cancer. This sample is part of a study of radiotherapy plus CTLA-4 blockade in lung cancer. Study-level points and caveats: According to reports, early shifts in blood T cell clones, alongside interferon-beta, forecast response most accurately.

This CDR3 spans 14 amino acids. The germline V and J ends were trimmed by 5 bases and 3 bases, with 13 bases remaining between them. Germline V gives CDR1 MDHEN, CDR2 SYDVKM. The protocol was immunoSEQ multiplex PCR, while the TCRdb copy is restricted to in-frame clones and leaves out a portion. The sample includes over 95,000 clones, about four fifths seen only once; the top ten take 2.5% to 3%. The clonotype was recovered from a human donor with non-small cell lung cancer who had a partial response to radiotherapy plus ipilimumab. Some clones in this sample may be carry-over from other donors' samples. Source: peripheral blood, taken from a patient treated with radiotherapy plus ipilimumab. This sequence joins TRBV28 and TRBJ1-2, with D perhaps TRBD1 (6 bases). The CDR3 sequence is CASSPPGGHYGYTF. DNA for the CDR3: TGTGCCAGCAGTCCCCCGGGGGGCCACTATGGCTACACCTTC.